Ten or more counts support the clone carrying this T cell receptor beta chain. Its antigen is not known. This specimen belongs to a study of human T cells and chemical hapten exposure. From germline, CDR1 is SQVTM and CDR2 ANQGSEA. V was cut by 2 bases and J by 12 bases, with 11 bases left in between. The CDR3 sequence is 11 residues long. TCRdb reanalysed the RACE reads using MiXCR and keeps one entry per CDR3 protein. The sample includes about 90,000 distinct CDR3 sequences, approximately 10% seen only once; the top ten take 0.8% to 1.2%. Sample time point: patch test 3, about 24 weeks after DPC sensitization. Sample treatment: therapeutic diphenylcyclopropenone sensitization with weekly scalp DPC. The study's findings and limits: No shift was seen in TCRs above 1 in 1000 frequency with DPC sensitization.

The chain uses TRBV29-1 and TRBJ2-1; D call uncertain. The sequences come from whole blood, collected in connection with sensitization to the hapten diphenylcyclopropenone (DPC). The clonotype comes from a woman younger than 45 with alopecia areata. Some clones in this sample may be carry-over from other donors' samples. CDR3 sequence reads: CSVESGFGQFF. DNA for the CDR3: TGCAGCGTTGAAAGTGGGTTTGGGCAGTTCTTC.